The 10 T cell receptor beta chains listed next were all sequenced from one sample in a study of T-cell memory formation after mild COVID-19. Each CDR3 protein is one row after TCRdb ran MiXCR on the 5' RACE reads. This table has 300,000 to 400,000 distinct CDR3 sequences, less than 20% appearing once. Specimen: PBMCs or a T cell subset sorted from them (not recorded which). The receptors originated from a man younger than 30 who had mild COVID-19 (a few samples of this study predate the infection). Cell type and time point are not known.

The chain is built from TRBV12-3 or TRBV12-4 and TRBJ1-1; D gene ambiguous. The ends were cut back, 7 bases at V and 3 bases at J, with 18 bases in the middle. The CDR3 is 15 amino acids. The CDR3 loop reads CASNDPSGGYTEAFF. The CDR3 nucleotides read TGTGCCAGCAACGACCCCAGCGGAGGGTACACTGAAGCTTTCTTT.

This clonotype was detected a few times. The gene calls are TRBV9 and TRBJ1-6; tentatively, D is TRBD1 (6 bases). V was cut by 0 bases and J by 6 bases, with 10 bases left in between. This CDR3 has 15 residues. The germline CDR1 and CDR2 sequences are SGDLS and YYNGEE. The CDR3 spells CASSVAGATNSPLHF. The CDR3 region has the DNA TGTGCCAGCAGCGTAGCAGGGGCAACTAATTCACCCCTCCACTTT.

This clonotype was seen ten or more times. CDR3 protein: CASSSGEGQGSYEQYF. CDR3 nucleotides: TGTGCCAGCAGTTCTGGAGAGGGACAGGGATCGTACGAGCAGTACTTC. The J gene is TRBJ2-7, the V gene TRBV12-3 or TRBV12-4; TRBD1 agrees at 9 bases. Trimming cost V 4 bases and J 4 bases; bases outside gene matches: 11. The length of the CDR3 is 16 residues.

This rearrangement joins TRBV7-2 to TRBJ2-1; TRBD1 matches at 12 bases. The CDR3 runs to 15 residues. V trimming: 6 bases; J trimming: 4 bases; junction bases outside the gene matches: 4. CDR1 SGHTA and CDR2 FQGNSA come from the germline V gene. Here the CDR3 DNA reads TGTGCCAGCAGGGGGACAGGGGGCGTTTACAATGAGCAGTTCTTC. This codes for CASRGTGGVYNEQFF. Drawing the rest from reference TRBV7-2 and TRBJ2-1, the complete variable domain is GAGVSQSPSNKVTEKGKDVELRCDPISGHTALYWYRQSLGQGLEFLIYFQGNSAPDKSGLPSDRFSAERTGGSVSTLTIQRTQQEDSAVYLCASRGTGGVYNEQFFGPGTRLTVL.

The J gene is TRBJ1-2, the V gene TRBV6-1; D is unresolved. Germline CDR1 reads MNHNS; CDR2 reads SASEGT. The CDR3 is 14 amino acids. V gave up 1 base and J gave up 4 bases, with 10 bases separating them. For the CDR3, the DNA is TGTGCCAGCAGTGAAGGCGCCACTAGCTATGGCTACACCTTC. It specifies CASSEGATSYGYTF.

The chain links TRBV5-1 to TRBJ2-1; TRBD2 agrees at 11 bases. The CDR3 covers 15 residues. CDR1 is SGHRS and CDR2 is YFSETQ in the germline V gene. V dropped 4 bases and J dropped 13; count of bases not matched to a gene: 13. The CDR3 loop reads CASSISGGAQETQFF. The CDR3 nucleotides read TGCGCCAGCAGCATTAGCGGGGGGGCGCAAGAGACCCAGTTCTTC. The variable domain in full, with the rest retrieved from reference TRBV5-1 and TRBJ2-1, is KAGVTQTPRYLIKTRGQQVTLSCSPISGHRSVSWYQQTPGQGLQFLFEYFSETQRNKGNFPGRFSGRQFSNSRSEMNVSTLELGDSALYLCASSISGGAQETQFFGPGTRLTVL.

CDR3 sequence: CASSQEYSQETQYF. In nucleotides, the CDR3 is TGCGCCAGCAGCCAAGAATACAGTCAAGAGACCCAGTACTTC. This chain uses TRBV4-3 with TRBJ2-5; no definite D call. Trimming pared 0 bases from V and 2 bases from J, leaving 7 bases between. This CDR3 is built from 14 residues. The germline CDR1 and CDR2 sequences are LGHNA and YSLEER.

The chain employs TRBV6-6 and TRBJ2-5, with D uncertain. The CDR3 totals 15 residues. Germline V CDR1 and CDR2: MNHNY, SVGAGI (reference sequence). Trimming took off 0 bases at V and 5 bases at J, with 13 bases between the two ends. Written as DNA, the CDR3 is TGTGCCAGCAGTTACTCGAGTCGGAACGTGGAGACCCAGTACTTC. This gives the protein CASSYSSRNVETQYF.

The chain uses TRBV7-9 and TRBJ2-3; D possibly corresponds to TRBD1 (6 bases). Germline CDR1 reads SEHNR; CDR2 reads FQNEAQ (reference sequence). V lost 7 bases and J 9 bases, leaving 23 bases between the germline ends. The CDR3 totals 15 residues. The CDR3 protein is CASTPPTGPRVTQYF. CDR3 coding DNA: TGTGCCAGCACCCCCCCGACAGGCCCCCGGGTAACGCAGTATTTT.

Many counts were recorded for this clonotype. The gene calls are TRBV4-1 and TRBJ2-3; D unclear. This CDR3 is built from 17 residues. V lost 0 bases, J lost 2 bases, and 15 bases lay in between. CDR1 is MGHRA and CDR2 is YSYEKL in the germline V gene. The CDR3 coding sequence is TGCGCCAGCAGCCAAGAGTCCTCGGTACTGAACACAGATACGCAGTATTTT. This encodes CASSQESSVLNTDTQYF.